These 10 T cell receptor beta chains were sequenced from one sample in a study of blood T cells in healthy people across ages. Using a J-beta primer mix together with a sample-barcoded 5' primer, a second PCR was run for roughly 7 to 11 cycles. MiXCR, applied by TCRdb to the 5' RACE reads, yields one record per CDR3 protein. Of roughly 900,000 distinct CDR3 sequences listed, 29% are singletons. The specimen sequenced was blood. All receptors come from an elderly woman in good health.

Concerning this clonotype itself: A read error may produce the germline difference seen at one junction end. The gene calls are TRBV10-1 and TRBJ2-3; possibly TRBD1 for D (6 bases). Germline V CDR1 and CDR2: WNHNN, SYGVQD (reference sequence). This CDR3 is 14 amino acids long. The CDR3 sequence is CAGSESLARGTQYF. The CDR3, as DNA: TGCGCCGGCAGTGAGTCTTTGGCCAGGGGTACGCAGTATTTT.

V usage is TRBV30 and J usage is TRBJ2-1; the D gene is possibly TRBD2 (5 bases). Trimming removed 0 bases from V and 15 bases from J, with 15 bases in between. CDR3 length equals 12 residues. Per the germline V gene, CDR1 is GTSNPN and CDR2 is SVGIG (reference sequence). CDR3 in DNA: TGTGCCTGGAGTGTAGGTGAACGGGGTTGGTTCTTC. This gives the protein CAWSVGERGWFF.

In this sample, this clonotype turned up many times. The chain has TRBV10-3 and TRBJ2-5, with D unclear. Germline CDR1 reads ENHRY; CDR2 reads SYGVKD. The V end was cut by 0 bases, the J end by 5 bases, with 13 bases between. The CDR3 is made up of 15 amino acids. The CDR3 region has the DNA TGTGCCATCAGTGAGTCAGGACCGGGCCGGGAGACCCAGTACTTC. Encoded protein: CAISESGPGRETQYF.

This clonotype showed up just a few times. The rearrangement joins TRBV24-1 to TRBJ1-4; perhaps TRBD1 as D (6 bases). The V end lost 7 bases, the J end lost 7 bases, and 21 bases lay between the germline ends. Germline V lookup: CDR1 KGHDR, CDR2 SFDVKD. The CDR3 consists of 16 residues. DNA for the CDR3: TGTGCCACCAGCGACCGGGACAACAGTTTCGGTGAAAAACTGTTTTTT. Translated, it gives CATSDRDNSFGEKLFF.

This clonotype was seen repeatedly, ten times or more. The V and J genes are TRBV7-2 and TRBJ1-2; D call uncertain. Germline-derived CDR1 and CDR2 are SGHTA and FQGNSA. Trimming left V 5 bases short and J 0 bases short, with 16 bases between. This CDR3 region has 16 residues. The CDR3 nucleotides are TGTGCCAGCAGCGCTCACGCGCTTGGGACTAACTATGGCTACACCTTC. Translation gives CASSAHALGTNYGYTF.

About this clonotype: Just one base apart from a much larger clone, this may be a read error. The conserved closing phenylalanine or tryptophan is absent in this CDR3, likely reflecting a read error. CDR3 amino acids: CASSLWGGGKTEETQYC. The DNA of the CDR3 is TGTGCCAGCAGCCTTTGGGGGGGGGGCAAAACAGAAGAGACCCAGTACTGC. This sequence joins TRBV5-6 and TRBJ2-5; weak D call: TRBD2 (7 bases). The germline gives CDR1 SGHDT, CDR2 YYEEEE. The V and J ends lost 4 bases and 3 bases respectively, with 22 bases between them. The CDR3 is 17 amino acids.

With regard to this clonotype: A much larger clonotype is one base distant, so this may be a read error. The gene calls are TRBV24-1 and TRBJ2-1; 9 bases match TRBD2. V was clipped by 1 base and J by 4 bases; unmatched bases: 4. Looked up from germline, CDR1 is KGHDR and CDR2 is SFDVKD. This CDR3 has 16 amino acids. DNA for the CDR3: TGTGCCACCAGTGATTTTACAGCGGGGGGTTACAATGAGCAGTTCTTC. Translation gives CATSDFTAGGYNEQFF.

V is TRBV7-2 and J is TRBJ2-5, with D hard to call. Germline loops: CDR1 SGHTA, CDR2 FQGNSA. Trimming stripped 1 base from V and 1 base from J, with 7 bases between. The CDR3 totals 14 residues. CDR3 DNA: TGTGCCAGCAGCTTAGATGGCCTCCAAGAGACCCAGTACTTC. Residues: CASSLDGLQETQYF.

The chain uses TRBV20-1 and TRBJ2-1; D gene uncertain. V was pared by 1 base and J by 0 bases, with 10 bases between. The CDR3 contains 15 residues. The germline gives CDR1 DFQATT, CDR2 SNEGSKA (reference sequence). CDR3 DNA: TGCAGTGCTAGAGTCAAACGGTTCTCCTACAATGAGCAGTTCTTC. Translation gives CSARVKRFSYNEQFF.

This clonotype occurred many times. The chain employs TRBV6-6 and TRBJ2-5, with D perhaps being TRBD1 or TRBD2 (6 bases each). The V gene lost 2 bases and the J gene lost 5 bases, with 21 bases spanning the gap. Germline V CDR1 and CDR2: MNHNY, SVGAGI (reference sequence). CDR3 length equals 17 residues. Here the CDR3 DNA reads TGTGCCAGCAGTTACGGTGACGGGACAAGGGGGAGGGAGACCCAGTACTTC. Protein product: CASSYGDGTRGRETQYF.